One sample yielded the 4 T cell receptor beta chains listed below, sequenced in a study of T cells in Graves' hyperthyroidism and ophthalmopathy. The TCR beta CDR3 regions underwent amplification using RNA transcripts as the source. A first-round RT-PCR of the TCR CDR3 used the HTBI primer set. TCRdb called the multiplex PCR reads again in MiXCR, with one record for every CDR3 protein. The data hold roughly 380,000 distinct CDR3 sequences, with approximately 15% observed a single time. Sequenced: blood. Receptor source: a woman in her sixties with Graves' hyperthyroidism.

The genes are TRBV7-9 and TRBJ2-3; 12 bases match TRBD2. Germline CDR1 SEHNR, CDR2 FQNEAQ (reference sequence). CDR3 size: 19 residues. The junction had 16 bases not matched to a gene; V was cut back by 5 bases and J by 4 bases. CDR3 in amino acids: CASSPPVRASGRGSDTQYF. The CDR3 bases are TGTGCCAGCAGCCCCCCGGTGAGGGCTAGCGGGAGGGGTTCAGATACGCAGTATTTT.

This clonotype was counted ten times or more. The chain uses TRBV12-3 or TRBV12-4 and TRBJ2-1; tentatively, D is TRBD2 (6 bases). Trimming took 7 bases from V and 12 from J, leaving 22 bases between them. The CDR3 consists of 14 residues. The CDR3 bases are TGTGCCAGCACCCCCCCCGGGGGTGGTGCCGGGCAGTTCTTC. Its translation is CASTPPGGGAGQFF.

Many counts were recorded for this clonotype. The J gene is TRBJ2-6, the V gene TRBV7-2; 9 nucleotides align to TRBD1. The ends lost 4 bases at V and 2 bases at J; junction bases unmatched: 6. The CDR3 contains 17 residues. Germline V lookup: CDR1 SGHTA, CDR2 FQGNSA. DNA of the CDR3: TGTGCCAGCAGCTCCGGGACAGGGTTCCCTGGGGCCAACGTCCTGACTTTC. It yields the protein CASSSGTGFPGANVLTF.

The rearrangement uses TRBV10-3 and TRBJ1-2, with no clear D. V was trimmed by 5 bases and J by 4 bases, leaving 14 bases between them. This CDR3 is built from 14 residues. CDR1 and CDR2 from the germline V gene are ENHRY and SYGVKD. The CDR3 DNA sequence: TGTGCCATCAGTTGGGTAGTGCTCGGCTATGGCTACACCTTC. Translating it yields CAISWVVLGYGYTF.